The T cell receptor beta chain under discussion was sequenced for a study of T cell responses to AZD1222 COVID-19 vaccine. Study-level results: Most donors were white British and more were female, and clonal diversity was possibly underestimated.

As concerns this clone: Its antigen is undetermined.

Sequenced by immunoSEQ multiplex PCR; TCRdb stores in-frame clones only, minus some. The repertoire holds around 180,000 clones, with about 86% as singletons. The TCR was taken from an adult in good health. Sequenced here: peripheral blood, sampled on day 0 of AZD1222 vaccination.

CDR3 nucleotide sequence: TGTGCCAGCAGTAGACAGGCTGGGAAACCTGAAGCTTTCTTT. It is translated as CASSRQAGKPEAFF. The V gene is TRBV6-2 or TRBV6-3, the J gene TRBJ1-1; possible D gene TRBD1, 6 bases. The CDR3 has 14 amino acids. V gave up 5 bases and J gave up 6 bases, with 16 bases separating them. Germline CDR1 reads MNHEY; CDR2 reads SVGEGT.